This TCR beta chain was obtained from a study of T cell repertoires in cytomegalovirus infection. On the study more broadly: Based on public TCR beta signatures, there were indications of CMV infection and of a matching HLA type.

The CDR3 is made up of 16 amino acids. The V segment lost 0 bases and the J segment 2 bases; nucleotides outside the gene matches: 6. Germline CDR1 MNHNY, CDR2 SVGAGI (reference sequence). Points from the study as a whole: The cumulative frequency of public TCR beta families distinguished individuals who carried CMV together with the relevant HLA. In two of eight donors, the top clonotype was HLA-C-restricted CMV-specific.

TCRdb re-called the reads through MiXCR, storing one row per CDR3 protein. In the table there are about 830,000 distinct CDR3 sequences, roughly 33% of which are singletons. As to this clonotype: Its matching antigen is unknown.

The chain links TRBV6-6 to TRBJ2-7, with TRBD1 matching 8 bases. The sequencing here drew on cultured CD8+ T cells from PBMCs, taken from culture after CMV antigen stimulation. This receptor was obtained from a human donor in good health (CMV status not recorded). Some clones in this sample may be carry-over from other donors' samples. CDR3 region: CASSYSPGTGPYEQYV. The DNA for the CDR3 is TGTGCCAGCAGTTACTCCCCCGGGACAGGACCCTACGAGCAGTACGTC.